Here is one T cell receptor beta chain with its context. No antigen is known for it. V was pared by 1 base and J by 3 bases, with 13 bases between. Germline assignment: CDR1 SGHVS and CDR2 FNYEAQ. The CDR3 covers 15 residues. These data belong to a study of shared clonotypes between healthy human individuals. Turning to the study itself: The cohort comprised a couple of women and a few men. Their ages spanned 18 to 49 years.

Researchers divided each subset's genomic DNA evenly across several immunoSEQ plates. The data were produced by immunoSEQ multiplex PCR, yet TCRdb's version contains in-frame clones alone and is incomplete. The sample includes just over 2,000,000 clones, approximately 94% of them seen just once. Study results and limitations: Around 5% of naive CD4 clonotypes were common to several donors.

CD45RO-negative cells were positively selected for CCR7, leaving out terminally differentiated effector memory CD45RA+ cells. V gene TRBV7-6 combines with J gene TRBJ2-7; no firm D call. The sample comprised naive CD8+ T cells sorted from blood. This receptor was identified in a man younger than 30 in good health. CDR3 coding DNA: TGTGCCAGCAGCTTAGGGGATCCAGGATTCTACGAGCAGTACTTC. Its protein is CASSLGDPGFYEQYF. The complete variable domain, with remaining parts taken from reference TRBV7-6 and TRBJ2-7, reads GAGVSQSPRYKVTKRGQDVALRCDPISGHVSLYWYRQALGQGPEFLTYFNYEAQQDKSGLPNDRFSAERPEGSISTLTIQRTEQRDSAMYRCASSLGDPGFYEQYFGPGTRLTVT.